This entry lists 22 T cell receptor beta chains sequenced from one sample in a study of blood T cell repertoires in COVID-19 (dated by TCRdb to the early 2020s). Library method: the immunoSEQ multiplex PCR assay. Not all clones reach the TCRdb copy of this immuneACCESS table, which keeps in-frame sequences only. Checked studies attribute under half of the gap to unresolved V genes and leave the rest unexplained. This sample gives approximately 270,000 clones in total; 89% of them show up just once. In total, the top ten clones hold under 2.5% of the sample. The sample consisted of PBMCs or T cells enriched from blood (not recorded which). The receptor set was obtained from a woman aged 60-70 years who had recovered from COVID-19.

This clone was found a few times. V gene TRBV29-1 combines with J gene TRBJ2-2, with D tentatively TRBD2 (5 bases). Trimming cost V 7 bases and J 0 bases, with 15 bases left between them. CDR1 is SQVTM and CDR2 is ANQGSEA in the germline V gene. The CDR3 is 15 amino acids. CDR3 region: CSALARGANTGELFF. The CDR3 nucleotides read TGCAGCGCACTCGCCCGGGGAGCGAACACCGGGGAGCTGTTTTTT.

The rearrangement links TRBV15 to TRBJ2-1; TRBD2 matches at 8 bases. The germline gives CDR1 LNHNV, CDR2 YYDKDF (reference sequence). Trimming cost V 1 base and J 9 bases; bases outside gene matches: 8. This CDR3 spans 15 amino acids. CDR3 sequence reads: CATSRAPGREAEQFF. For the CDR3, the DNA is TGTGCCACCAGCAGAGCCCCAGGGCGGGAGGCTGAGCAGTTCTTC.

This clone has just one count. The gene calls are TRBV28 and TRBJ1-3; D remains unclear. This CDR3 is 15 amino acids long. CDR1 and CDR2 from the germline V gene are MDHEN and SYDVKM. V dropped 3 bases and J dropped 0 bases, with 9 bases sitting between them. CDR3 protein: CASSFSLASGNTIYF. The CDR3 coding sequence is TGTGCCAGCAGTTTTTCCTTGGCCTCTGGAAACACCATATATTTT.

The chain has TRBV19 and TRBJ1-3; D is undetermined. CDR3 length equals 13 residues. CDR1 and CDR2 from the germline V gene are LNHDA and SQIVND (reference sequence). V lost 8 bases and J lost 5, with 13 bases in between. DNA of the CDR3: TGTGCCAGTGTGGCAACAAGAAGAAACACCATATATTTT. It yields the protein CASVATRRNTIYF. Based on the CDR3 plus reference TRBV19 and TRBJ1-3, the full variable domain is DGGITQSPKYLFRKEGQNVTLSCEQNLNHDAMYWYRQDPGQGLRLIYYSQIVNDFQKGDIAEGYSVSREKKESFPLTVTSAQKNPTAFYLCASVATRRNTIYFGEGSWLTVV.

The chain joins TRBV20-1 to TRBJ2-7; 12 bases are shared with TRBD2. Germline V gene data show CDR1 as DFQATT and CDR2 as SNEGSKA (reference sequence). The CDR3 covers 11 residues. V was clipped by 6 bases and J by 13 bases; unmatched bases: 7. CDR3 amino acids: CSARGLAGDYF. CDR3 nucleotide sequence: TGCAGTGCCAGGGGACTAGCGGGTGACTACTTC.

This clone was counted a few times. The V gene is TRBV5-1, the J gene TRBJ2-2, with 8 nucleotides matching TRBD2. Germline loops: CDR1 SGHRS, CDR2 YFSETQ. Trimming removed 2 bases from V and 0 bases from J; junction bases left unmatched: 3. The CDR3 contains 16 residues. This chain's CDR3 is CASSLSSGSNTGELFF. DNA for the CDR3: TGCGCCAGCAGCTTATCTAGCGGGTCGAACACCGGGGAGCTGTTTTTT.

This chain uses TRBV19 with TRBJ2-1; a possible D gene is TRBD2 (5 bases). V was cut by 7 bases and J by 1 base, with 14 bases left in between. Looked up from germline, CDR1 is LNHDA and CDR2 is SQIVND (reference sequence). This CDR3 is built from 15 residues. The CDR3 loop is CASNFAGGSYNEQFF. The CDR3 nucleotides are TGTGCCAGTAATTTTGCGGGCGGGTCCTACAATGAGCAGTTCTTC.

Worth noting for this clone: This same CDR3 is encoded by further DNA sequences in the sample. The DNA of the CDR3 is TGTGCCAGCAGTGTCAGGACAGGGGGAACAGATACGCAGTATTTT. Translated: CASSVRTGGTDTQYF. The J gene is TRBJ2-3, the V gene TRBV2, with TRBD1 matching over 10 bases. The V gene end was trimmed by 4 bases and the J gene end by 3 bases; junction bases not matched to a gene: 4. The CDR3 is 15 amino acids. Germline V CDR1 and CDR2: SNHLY, FYNNEI.

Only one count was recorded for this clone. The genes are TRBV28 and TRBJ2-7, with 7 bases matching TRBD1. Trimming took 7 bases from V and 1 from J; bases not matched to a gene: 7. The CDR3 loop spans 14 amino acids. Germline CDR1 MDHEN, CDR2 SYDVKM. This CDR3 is CASTTPGQSYEQYF. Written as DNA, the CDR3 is TGTGCCAGCACCACACCGGGACAGTCCTACGAGCAGTACTTC.

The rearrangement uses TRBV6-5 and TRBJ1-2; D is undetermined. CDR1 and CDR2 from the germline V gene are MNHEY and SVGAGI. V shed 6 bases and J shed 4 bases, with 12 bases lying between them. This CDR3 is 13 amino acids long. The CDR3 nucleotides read TGTGCCAGCAGAACTGAGCAGGTCTATGGCTACACCTTC. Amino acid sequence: CASRTEQVYGYTF.

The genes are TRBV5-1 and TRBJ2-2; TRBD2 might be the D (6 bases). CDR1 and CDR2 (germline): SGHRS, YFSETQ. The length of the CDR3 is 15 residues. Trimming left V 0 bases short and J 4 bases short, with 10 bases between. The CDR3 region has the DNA TGCGCCAGCAGCTTGGGGTACGGGGGCACCGGGGAGCTGTTTTTT. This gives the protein CASSLGYGGTGELFF. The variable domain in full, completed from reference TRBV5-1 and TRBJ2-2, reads KAGVTQTPRYLIKTRGQQVTLSCSPISGHRSVSWYQQTPGQGLQFLFEYFSETQRNKGNFPGRFSGRQFSNSRSEMNVSTLELGDSALYLCASSLGYGGTGELFFGEGSRLTVL.

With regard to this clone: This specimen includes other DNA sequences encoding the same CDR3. The CDR3 reads CASSRGTYEQYF. As DNA, the CDR3 is TGTGCCAGCAGTAGAGGGACCTACGAGCAGTACTTC. This chain connects TRBV6-5 to TRBJ2-7, with TRBD2 as a possible D gene (5 bases). This CDR3 has 12 residues. Germline V gives CDR1 MNHEY, CDR2 SVGAGI. The V and J ends lost 5 bases and 2 bases respectively, with 7 bases between them.

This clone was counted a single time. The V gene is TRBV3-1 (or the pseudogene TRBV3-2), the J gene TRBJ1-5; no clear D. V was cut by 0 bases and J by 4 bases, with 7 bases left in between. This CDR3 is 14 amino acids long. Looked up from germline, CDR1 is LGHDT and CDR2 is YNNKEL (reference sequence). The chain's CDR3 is CASSQDRDNQPQHF. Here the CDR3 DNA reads TGTGCCAGCAGCCAAGATAGAGATAATCAGCCCCAGCATTTT.

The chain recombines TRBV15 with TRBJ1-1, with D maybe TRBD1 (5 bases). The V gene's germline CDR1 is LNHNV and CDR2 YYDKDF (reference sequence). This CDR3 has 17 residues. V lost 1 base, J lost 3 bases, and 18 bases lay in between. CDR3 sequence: CATSRGRGTGSYTEAFF. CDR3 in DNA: TGTGCCACCAGCAGAGGAAGGGGAACAGGTTCGTACACTGAAGCTTTCTTT.

The CDR3 DNA follows: TGTGCCAGCAGTCAAAACAGGGCTCCACCCCTCCACTTT. Translation gives CASSQNRAPPLHF. The chain is built from TRBV6-5 and TRBJ1-6, with D tentatively TRBD1 (6 bases). The germline V gene has CDR1 MNHEY and CDR2 SVGAGI. This CDR3 spans 13 amino acids. Deletions cut 5 bases from V and 11 bases from J, with 13 bases between.

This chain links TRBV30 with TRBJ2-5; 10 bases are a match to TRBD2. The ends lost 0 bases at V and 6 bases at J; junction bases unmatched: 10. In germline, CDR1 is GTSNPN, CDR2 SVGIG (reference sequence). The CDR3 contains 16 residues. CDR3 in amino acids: CAWSVLERGGLKTQYF. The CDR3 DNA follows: TGTGCCTGGAGTGTACTCGAGCGGGGGGGCCTAAAGACCCAGTACTTC.

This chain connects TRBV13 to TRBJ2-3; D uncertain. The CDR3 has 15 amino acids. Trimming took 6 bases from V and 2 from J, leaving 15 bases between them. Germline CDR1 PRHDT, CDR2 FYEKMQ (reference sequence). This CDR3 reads CASSEALGSTDTQYF. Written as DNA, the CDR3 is TGTGCCAGCAGTGAGGCGCTAGGCTCCACAGATACGCAGTATTTT. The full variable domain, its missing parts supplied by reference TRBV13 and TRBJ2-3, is AAGVIQSPRHLIKEKRETATLKCYPIPRHDTVYWYQQGPGQDPQFLISFYEKMQSDKGSIPDRFSAQQFSDYHSELNMSSLELGDSALYFCASSEALGSTDTQYFGPGTRLTVL.

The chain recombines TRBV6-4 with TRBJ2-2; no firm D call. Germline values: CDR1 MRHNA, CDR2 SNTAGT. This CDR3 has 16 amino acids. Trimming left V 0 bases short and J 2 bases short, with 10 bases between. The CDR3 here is CASSDSRTLNTGELFF. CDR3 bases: TGTGCCAGCAGTGACTCGAGAACTCTCAACACCGGGGAGCTGTTTTTT.

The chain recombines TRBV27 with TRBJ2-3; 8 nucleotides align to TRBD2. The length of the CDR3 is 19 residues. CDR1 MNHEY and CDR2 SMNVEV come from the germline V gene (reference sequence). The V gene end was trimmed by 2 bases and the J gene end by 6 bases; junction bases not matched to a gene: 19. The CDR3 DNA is TGTGCCAGCAGTTTACGCTCTCCCGGAGGAGCGGGGGTTCTGGATACGCAGTATTTT. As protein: CASSLRSPGGAGVLDTQYF.

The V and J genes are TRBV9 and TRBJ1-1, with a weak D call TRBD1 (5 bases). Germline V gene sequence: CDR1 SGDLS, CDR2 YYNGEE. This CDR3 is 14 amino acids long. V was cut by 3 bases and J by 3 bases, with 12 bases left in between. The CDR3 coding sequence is TGTGCCAGCAGCGCTATATCGGGGGACACTGAAGCTTTCTTT. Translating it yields CASSAISGDTEAFF.

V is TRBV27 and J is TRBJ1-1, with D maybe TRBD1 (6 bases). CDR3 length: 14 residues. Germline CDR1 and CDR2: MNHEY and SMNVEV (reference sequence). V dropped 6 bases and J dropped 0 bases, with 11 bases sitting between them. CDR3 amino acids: CASRGPGVNTEAFF. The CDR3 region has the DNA TGTGCCAGCAGAGGACCAGGGGTGAACACTGAAGCTTTCTTT.

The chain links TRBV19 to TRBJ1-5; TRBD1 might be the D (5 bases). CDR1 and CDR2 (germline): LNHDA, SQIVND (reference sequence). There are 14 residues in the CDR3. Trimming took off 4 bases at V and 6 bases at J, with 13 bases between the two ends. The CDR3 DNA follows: TGTGCCAGTAGTACATCAGGGAGGGGTCAGCCCCAGCATTTT. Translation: CASSTSGRGQPQHF.